The T cell receptor (beta chain) described here comes from a study of T cells in Graves' hyperthyroidism and ophthalmopathy. Study results and caveats: Blood samples included most of the expanded thyroid clonotypes exceeding 0.001. The model predicted ophthalmopathy a median around 6 months before onset.

Template material for amplifying TCR beta CDR3 regions consisted of RNA transcripts. HTBI primers were used for first-round RT-PCR of the TCR CDR3. Each CDR3 protein is one row after TCRdb ran MiXCR on the multiplex PCR reads. Of 800,000 or so distinct CDR3 sequences listed, over 35% are singletons. Germline V CDR1 and CDR2: KGHSH, LQKENI. V lost 3 bases, J lost 10 bases, and 19 bases lay in between. The CDR3 length is 16 residues. Points on this clonotype: Antigen: not known.

It was considered stable Graves' hyperthyroidism when ophthalmopathy did not progress within 18 months. On the basis of clinical symptoms, serum thyroxine and TRAb, thyroid ultrasound and orbital computed tomography, diagnoses were made. This clonotype was sampled from a man younger than 30 with Graves' hyperthyroidism. What was sequenced was blood. V and J are TRBV18 and TRBJ1-6, with D possibly TRBD1 on 5 matching bases. Written as DNA, the CDR3 is TGTGCCAGCTCACCCTACGAGGGGCGAGCAAGATCACCCCTCCACTTT. Translated: CASSPYEGRARSPLHF.